The 19 T cell receptor beta chains given below trace back to one sample, sequenced in a study of blood T cell repertoires in COVID-19. Generated by immunoSEQ multiplex PCR, the TCRdb table keeps only in-frame clones and is missing some. The repertoire holds about 110,000 clones, with 71% as singletons. The sample comprised peripheral blood. All receptors derive from a human donor with acute or convalescent COVID-19. The donor label of this sample is uncertain.

This clone was seen a single time. J is TRBJ2-3 and V is TRBV5-1, with 8 bases identical to TRBD1. The junction had 2 bases not matched to a gene; V was cut back by 0 bases and J by 5 bases. CDR3 size: 14 residues. CDR1 and CDR2 (germline): SGHRS, YFSETQ. The CDR3 loop reads CASSLGTGRDTQYF. Here the CDR3 DNA reads TGCGCCAGCAGCTTGGGGACAGGGAGAGATACGCAGTATTTT.

This clone was detected only a few times. The junction shows a germline mismatch at one end, possibly a read error. The rearrangement uses TRBV3-1 (or the pseudogene TRBV3-2) and TRBJ2-3; D is undetermined. The CDR3 runs to 13 residues. The germline V gene has CDR1 LGHDT and CDR2 YNNKEL (reference sequence). CDR3 sequence reads: CASSQAPPHLAVF. CDR3 nucleotide sequence: TGTGCCAGCAGCCAAGCCCCTCCCCACCTGGCAGTATTT.

The CDR3 sequence: CASSSGTGAEAFF. Written as DNA, the CDR3 is TGTGCCAGCAGTTCGGGGACAGGGGCTGAAGCTTTCTTT. The chain has TRBV12-3 or TRBV12-4 and TRBJ1-1; 10 bases are a match to TRBD1. The CDR3 is 13 amino acids. Trimming removed 4 bases from V and 6 bases from J; junction bases left unmatched: 2.

This rearrangement joins TRBV3-1 (or the pseudogene TRBV3-2) to TRBJ1-6; D remains ambiguous. The CDR3 contains 14 residues. The ends were cut back, 4 bases at V and 7 bases at J, with 11 bases in the middle. CDR1 and CDR2 from the germline V gene are LGHDT and YNNKEL (reference sequence). The CDR3 here is CASSPLRSNSPLHF. The CDR3 region has the DNA TGTGCCAGCAGCCCCCTCAGGTCCAATTCACCCCTCCACTTT.

The chain links TRBV14 to TRBJ1-6; the D is unclear. CDR1 is SGHDN and CDR2 is FVKESK in the germline V gene. Between the trimmed V and J ends, which lost 4 bases and 7 bases, there was a span of 11 bases. The CDR3 totals 14 residues. Here the CDR3 DNA reads TGTGCCAGCAGCCCCCTAGCTCCGAATTCACCCCTCCACTTT. Protein product: CASSPLAPNSPLHF. Combining the CDR3 with reference TRBV14 and TRBJ1-6 gives the whole variable domain EAGVTQFPSHSVIEKGQTVTLRCDPISGHDNLYWYRRVMGKEIKFLLHFVKESKQDESGMPNNRFLAERTGGTYSTLKVQPAELEDSGVYFCASSPLAPNSPLHFGNGTRLTVT.

The chain joins TRBV6-1 to TRBJ2-1; 7 nucleotides match TRBD1. The CDR3 sequence is 16 residues long. The germline gives CDR1 MNHNS, CDR2 SASEGT. J lost 2 bases, V lost 2 bases, and 6 bases had no gene match. The CDR3 DNA follows: TGTGCCAGCAGTGAAAGCGGACAGGTCCCCTACAATGAGCAGTTCTTC. This sequence encodes CASSESGQVPYNEQFF.

The rearrangement joins TRBV29-1 to TRBJ2-3; 11 positions match TRBD1. V was pared by 6 bases and J by 10 bases, with 12 bases of the junction left unmatched. Germline V gene lookup returns CDR1 SQVTM and CDR2 ANQGSEA. There are 14 residues in the CDR3. CDR3 DNA sequence: TGCAGCGTCGAGGACAGGGGGCGAAGCGAGTCGCAGTATTTT. This gives the protein CSVEDRGRSESQYF.

The genes are TRBV4-2 and TRBJ1-5; TRBD1 matches 12 bases. V gave up 0 bases and J gave up 5 bases; unmatched junction bases: 5. Germline values: CDR1 LGHNA, CDR2 YNFKEQ. The length of the CDR3 is 17 residues. The CDR3 sequence is CASSQDPGQGAYQPQHF. CDR3 in DNA: TGTGCCAGCAGCCAAGATCCGGGACAGGGGGCTTATCAGCCCCAGCATTTT.

The rearrangement uses TRBV23-1 and TRBJ1-6; perhaps TRBD1 as D (5 bases). TRBV23-1 has ORF status, its function being uncertain. V gave up 6 bases and J gave up 13 bases, with 25 bases separating them. This CDR3 is built from 16 residues. The CDR3 loop reads CASSKWVRGALNPLHF. The CDR3 DNA sequence: TGCGCCAGCAGCAAATGGGTTCGTGGGGCCCTGAACCCCCTCCACTTT.

This clone was found many times. The V gene is TRBV5-1, the J gene TRBJ1-2; D possibly corresponds to TRBD1 (5 bases). The V end lost 0 bases, the J end lost 5 bases, and 29 bases lay between the germline ends. This CDR3 is 20 amino acids long. Germline V gene sequence: CDR1 SGHRS, CDR2 YFSETQ. CDR3 in DNA: TGCGCCAGCAGCTTGGCCTATGCCCGGACATCACACCTCCCCCGGTATGGCTACACCTTC. It encodes CASSLAYARTSHLPRYGYTF.

The V call is TRBV4-1, the J call TRBJ1-6, with D unclear. V lost 1 base, J lost 7 bases, and 8 bases lay in between. This CDR3 is built from 14 residues. Germline lookup yields CDR1 MGHRA and CDR2 YSYEKL. The CDR3 protein is CASSQASLNSPLHF. The CDR3 bases are TGCGCCAGCAGCCAAGCCTCACTCAATTCACCCCTCCACTTT.

In the case of this clone: This specimen includes other DNA sequences encoding the same CDR3. The chain joins TRBV5-1 to TRBJ1-1; 7 bases are a match to TRBD1. Germline V gene lookup returns CDR1 SGHRS and CDR2 YFSETQ. This CDR3 has 14 residues. With 1 base clipped from V and 1 base from J, the junction kept 1 base outside the gene matches. The CDR3 spells CASSLSGGNTEAFF. The CDR3 DNA sequence: TGCGCCAGCAGCTTGTCAGGGGGGAACACTGAAGCTTTCTTT.

This chain connects TRBV10-1 to TRBJ1-2; TRBD1 matches at 7 bases. The CDR3 is 18 residues long. The V gene end was trimmed by 0 bases and the J gene end by 4 bases; junction bases not matched to a gene: 14. Germline V gene sequence: CDR1 WNHNN, CDR2 SYGVQD (reference sequence). The CDR3 nucleotides are TGCGCCAGCAGTGAGTCTGTTTCCGGGACAGAGTATCGCTATGGCTACACCTTC. This codes for CASSESVSGTEYRYGYTF.

The rearrangement links TRBV5-1 to TRBJ2-5; TRBD2 matches 9 bases. This CDR3 comprises 19 residues. Germline lookup yields CDR1 SGHRS and CDR2 YFSETQ. V shed 4 bases, J shed 4 bases, and the junction held 20 bases outside the gene matches. The chain's CDR3 is CASSLLGGSGGRGPETQYF. The CDR3 nucleotides read TGCGCCAGCAGCCTCCTAGGTGGTAGCGGGGGCCGGGGGCCAGAGACCCAGTACTTC.

The chain combines TRBV27 with TRBJ1-2; D is perhaps TRBD1 (6 bases). Trimming removed 2 bases from V and 3 bases from J, with 13 bases in between. This CDR3 spans 15 amino acids. Germline loops: CDR1 MNHEY, CDR2 SMNVEV (reference sequence). The DNA for the CDR3 is TGTGCCAGCAGTTTAAATACAGGGAGACACTATGGCTACACCTTC. Encoded protein: CASSLNTGRHYGYTF.

The chain links TRBV28 to TRBJ1-1; D may be TRBD1 (6 bases). V was trimmed by 5 bases and J by 3 bases, leaving 10 bases between them. CDR1 is MDHEN, CDR2 SYDVKM, per germline. This CDR3 spans 13 amino acids. CDR3 nucleotide sequence: TGTGCCAGCAGTACAACAGGGTACACTGAAGCTTTCTTT. It yields the protein CASSTTGYTEAFF.

CDR3 in DNA: TGCGCCAGCGCGGGTCTACCTAATGAAAAACTGTTTTTT. This gives the protein CASAGLPNEKLFF. V gene TRBV5-1 combines with J gene TRBJ1-4; D is uncertain. Trimming took off 7 bases at V and 3 bases at J, with 10 bases between the two ends. Germline V gives CDR1 SGHRS, CDR2 YFSETQ. The CDR3 contains 13 residues.

This clone was seen many times. V usage is TRBV28 and J usage is TRBJ2-5, with D perhaps matching TRBD2 (5 bases). Trimming took 5 bases from V and 0 from J, leaving 13 bases between them. The CDR3 has 15 amino acids. CDR1 is MDHEN, CDR2 SYDVKM, per germline. The CDR3 nucleotides read TGTGCCAGCAGTAAAGGGTCCGGGAACCAAGAGACCCAGTACTTC. Translating it yields CASSKGSGNQETQYF.

This clone was recorded once. The genes are TRBV4-2 and TRBJ1-3; D is unresolved. Per germline, CDR1 LGHNA and CDR2 YNFKEQ. There are 15 residues in the CDR3. V shed 3 bases and J shed 6 bases, with 15 bases lying between them. CDR3 protein: CASSQDGNQANTIYF. The CDR3 DNA is TGTGCCAGCAGCCAGGACGGGAACCAGGCAAACACCATATATTTT.